The next 22 T cell receptor beta chains were all read from a single sample in a study of control samples from healthy donors and cancer patients. The protocol was immunoSEQ multiplex PCR, while the TCRdb copy is restricted to in-frame clones and leaves out a portion. This table holds some 51,000 clones, 95% to 96% found once. Material for sequencing was blood. These receptors all stem from a woman aged 18 to 35 in good health.

V and J are TRBV6-1 and TRBJ1-1; the D is unclear. Trimming cost V 2 bases and J 6 bases, with 10 bases left between them. The CDR3 consists of 13 residues. Germline loops: CDR1 MNHNS, CDR2 SASEGT. As DNA, the CDR3 is TGTGCCAGCAGTGAACGAATGGACCCTGAAGCTTTCTTT. Encoded protein: CASSERMDPEAFF.

This clone was recorded once. The V gene is TRBV11-2, the J gene TRBJ1-2; D is undetermined. V was cut by 3 bases and J by 0 bases, with 17 bases left in between. CDR1 is SGHAT, CDR2 FQNNGV, per germline. This CDR3 is built from 17 residues. This chain's CDR3 is CASSFRAGRLTNYGYTF. Written as DNA, the CDR3 is TGTGCCAGCAGCTTTCGTGCCGGCCGACTTACTAACTATGGCTACACCTTC.

The J gene is TRBJ1-6, the V gene TRBV4-3, with D possibly TRBD1 on 5 matching bases. V was trimmed by 0 bases and J by 9 bases, leaving 6 bases between them. Germline V CDR1 and CDR2: LGHNA, YSLEER. This CDR3 region has 13 residues. CDR3 bases: TGCGCCAGCAGCCAAGAGGGGGGTTCACCCCTCCACTTT. Translating gives CASSQEGGSPLHF.

This rearrangement joins TRBV7-8 to TRBJ1-1; perhaps TRBD1 as D (5 bases). The CDR3 is 15 residues long. Trimming shortened V by 3 bases and J by 6 bases, and 17 bases separated the two germline ends. Germline-derived CDR1 and CDR2 are SGHVS and FQNEAQ. CDR3 nucleotides: TGTGCCAGCAGCTTGGGGACTGGGGGGAGGGCTGAAGCTTTCTTT. This gives the protein CASSLGTGGRAEAFF.

This clone was recorded once. This chain links TRBV7-9 with TRBJ2-5; TRBD1 is a possible D gene (6 bases). The CDR3 loop spans 14 amino acids. From germline, CDR1 is SEHNR and CDR2 FQNEAQ (reference sequence). Trimming took 1 base from V and 2 from J, leaving 8 bases between them. The DNA for the CDR3 is TGTGCCAGCAGCTTAGGGGACACACAAGAGACCCAGTACTTC. Protein product: CASSLGDTQETQYF.

The V gene is TRBV19, the J gene TRBJ1-1; TRBD1 agrees at 7 bases. The CDR3 has 15 residues. The V and J ends lost 5 bases and 6 bases, in that order; junction bases with no gene match: 12. The germline gives CDR1 LNHDA, CDR2 SQIVND (reference sequence). CDR3 coding DNA: TGTGCCAGTAGTCCTAGGGCTACAGGGGACCCTGAAGCTTTCTTT. Translation: CASSPRATGDPEAFF.

The gene calls are TRBV2 and TRBJ1-4; D unclear. Deletions cut 8 bases from V and 7 bases from J, with 8 bases between. The length of the CDR3 is 11 residues. CDR1 SNHLY and CDR2 FYNNEI come from the germline V gene. The CDR3 reads CASWWVEKLFF. CDR3 coding DNA: TGTGCCAGCTGGTGGGTTGAAAAACTGTTTTTT.

V gene TRBV10-2 combines with J gene TRBJ2-2, with D perhaps matching TRBD1 (6 bases). CDR1 is WSHSY, CDR2 SAAADI, per germline. V was cut by 6 bases and J by 2 bases, with 10 bases left in between. The CDR3 length is 14 residues. The CDR3 spells CASRGQINTGELFF. CDR3 nucleotide sequence: TGCGCCAGCAGGGGACAAATTAACACCGGGGAGCTGTTTTTT.

The CDR3 here is CASSEGHLDEQYF. DNA of the CDR3: TGTGCCAGCAGCGAGGGGCATCTGGACGAGCAGTACTTC. V is TRBV9 and J is TRBJ2-7; tentatively, D is TRBD1 (5 bases). The V end lost 3 bases, the J end lost 5 bases, and 12 bases lay between the germline ends. The V gene's germline CDR1 is SGDLS and CDR2 YYNGEE. The CDR3 sequence is 13 residues long.

V and J are TRBV15 and TRBJ2-1; 13 nucleotides line up with TRBD2. The ends lost 5 bases at V and 4 bases at J; junction bases unmatched: 11. Germline CDR1 is LNHNV and CDR2 is YYDKDF (reference sequence). The CDR3 extends over 18 amino acids. The CDR3 nucleotides are TGTGCCACCAGCCGCTTTACCGGGACTAGCGGGGCTTACAATGAGCAGTTCTTC. It encodes CATSRFTGTSGAYNEQFF.

This chain connects TRBV7-9 to TRBJ2-1; D unclear. V was trimmed by 5 bases and J by 7 bases, leaving 12 bases between them. This CDR3 is 13 amino acids long. CDR1 and CDR2 (germline): SEHNR, FQNEAQ (reference sequence). The CDR3 loop reads CASSPPPWNEQFF. CDR3 in DNA: TGTGCCAGCAGCCCCCCCCCTTGGAATGAGCAGTTCTTC. Full variable domain (remainder filled in from reference TRBV7-9 and TRBJ2-1): DTGVSQNPRHKITKRGQNVTFRCDPISEHNRLYWYRQTLGQGPEFLTYFQNEAQLEKSRLLSDRFSAERPKGSFSTLEIQRTEQGDSAMYLCASSPPPWNEQFFGPGTRLTVL.

This clone was recorded once. This rearrangement joins TRBV24-1 to TRBJ2-1; 11 bases agree with TRBD2. Trimming at V came to 7 bases and at J to 3 bases, leaving 4 bases not matched to a gene. The CDR3 has 15 residues. Germline values: CDR1 KGHDR, CDR2 SFDVKD. The CDR3 DNA reads TGTGCCACCAGCCTAGCGGGGGGAGTCTACAATGAGCAGTTCTTC. This encodes CATSLAGGVYNEQFF.

The DNA of the CDR3 is TGCGCCAGCAGTGTACTAGCGGCTTACAATGAGCAGTTCTTC. As protein: CASSVLAAYNEQFF. The chain is built from TRBV10-2 and TRBJ2-1; 8 bases are shared with TRBD2. J gave up 4 bases and V 4 bases, and 3 bases lay outside the gene matches. Per the germline V gene, CDR1 is WSHSY and CDR2 is SAAADI. CDR3 length equals 14 residues.

The rearrangement joins TRBV9 to TRBJ1-1; D not resolved. Looked up from germline, CDR1 is SGDLS and CDR2 is YYNGEE. This CDR3 comprises 13 residues. Between the trimmed V and J ends, which lost 3 bases and 3 bases, there was a span of 9 bases. The CDR3 DNA reads TGTGCCAGCAGCGGGACTGGAGACACTGAAGCTTTCTTT. Its protein is CASSGTGDTEAFF.

The chain is built from TRBV5-1 and TRBJ2-3; either TRBD1 or TRBD2 may fit D (7 bases each). There are 16 residues in the CDR3. Germline lookup yields CDR1 SGHRS and CDR2 YFSETQ. Trimming took off 4 bases at V and 4 bases at J, with 19 bases between the two ends. The chain's CDR3 is CASSPLRGGSPDTQYF. CDR3 nucleotide sequence: TGCGCCAGCAGCCCTCTCAGGGGGGGCAGCCCAGATACGCAGTATTTT. The full variable domain, with the rest looked up from reference TRBV5-1 and TRBJ2-3, is KAGVTQTPRYLIKTRGQQVTLSCSPISGHRSVSWYQQTPGQGLQFLFEYFSETQRNKGNFPGRFSGRQFSNSRSEMNVSTLELGDSALYLCASSPLRGGSPDTQYFGPGTRLTVL.

The CDR3 region has the DNA TGCGCCAGCAGCCCGCAGCGGTCCTATGGCTACACCTTC. Amino acid sequence: CASSPQRSYGYTF. The chain employs TRBV5-1 and TRBJ1-2; unclear D gene. The CDR3 has 13 amino acids. Trimming took off 4 bases at V and 4 bases at J, with 11 bases between the two ends. The germline V gene encodes CDR1 SGHRS and CDR2 YFSETQ.

This chain uses TRBV15 with TRBJ1-1, with D perhaps matching TRBD1 (5 bases). The V gene lost 3 bases and the J gene lost 1 base, with 18 bases spanning the gap. Per the germline V gene, CDR1 is LNHNV and CDR2 is YYDKDF (reference sequence). This CDR3 contains 17 residues. In nucleotides, the CDR3 is TGTGCCACCAGCAGTCCCGTGTTAAGGGACTGGAACACTGAAGCTTTCTTT. It is translated as CATSSPVLRDWNTEAFF. The variable domain in full, with the rest retrieved from reference TRBV15 and TRBJ1-1, is DAMVIQNPRYQVTQFGKPVTLSCSQTLNHNVMYWYQQKSSQAPKLLFHYYDKDFNNEADTPDNFQSRRPNTSFCFLDIRSPGLGDTAMYLCATSSPVLRDWNTEAFFGQGTRLTVV.

The J gene is TRBJ1-2, the V gene TRBV6-5; D might be TRBD1 (6 bases). Trimming cost V 9 bases and J 0 bases, with 11 bases left between them. Germline V gene lookup returns CDR1 MNHEY and CDR2 SVGAGI. The CDR3 loop spans 13 amino acids. CDR3 protein: CARRDTTNYGYTF. The CDR3 coding sequence is TGTGCCAGAAGGGACACCACTAACTATGGCTACACCTTC.

The chain employs TRBV28 and TRBJ2-5; 12 positions match TRBD2. Germline assignment: CDR1 MDHEN and CDR2 SYDVKM. This CDR3 contains 16 residues. After removal of 6 bases from V and 7 bases from J, the junction contained 12 bases not matched to a gene. CDR3 nucleotide sequence: TGTGCCAGCAGCCGAGGACTAGCGGGGACGATTGTGACCCAGTACTTC. Encoded protein: CASSRGLAGTIVTQYF.

This clone is a singleton in its sample. The V call is TRBV3-1 (or the pseudogene TRBV3-2), the J call TRBJ1-4; D possibly corresponds to TRBD1 (6 bases). CDR3 length: 15 residues. V shed 4 bases and J shed 0 bases, with 9 bases lying between them. The germline V gene encodes CDR1 LGHDT and CDR2 YNNKEL (reference sequence). CDR3 coding DNA: TGTGCCAGCAGCCGCCGGACAGCAACTAATGAAAAACTGTTTTTT. Amino acids: CASSRRTATNEKLFF.

The chain employs TRBV15 and TRBJ2-5, with 10 bases aligning to TRBD2. V trimming: 0 bases; J trimming: 5 bases; junction bases outside the gene matches: 12. Germline CDR1 LNHNV, CDR2 YYDKDF (reference sequence). CDR3 length: 18 residues. This chain's CDR3 is CATSRESGGAGGKETQYF. CDR3 DNA sequence: TGTGCCACCAGCAGAGAGAGCGGGGGGGCGGGCGGAAAGGAGACCCAGTACTTC.

This clone has just a few counts. J is TRBJ2-7 and V is TRBV6-1; D is undetermined. V lost 3 bases, J lost 2 bases, and 11 bases lay in between. From germline, CDR1 is MNHNS and CDR2 SASEGT. This CDR3 contains 14 residues. The CDR3 nucleotides read TGTGCCAGCAGTGAGGAAGGGCCCACCTACGAGCAGTACTTC. As protein: CASSEEGPTYEQYF.